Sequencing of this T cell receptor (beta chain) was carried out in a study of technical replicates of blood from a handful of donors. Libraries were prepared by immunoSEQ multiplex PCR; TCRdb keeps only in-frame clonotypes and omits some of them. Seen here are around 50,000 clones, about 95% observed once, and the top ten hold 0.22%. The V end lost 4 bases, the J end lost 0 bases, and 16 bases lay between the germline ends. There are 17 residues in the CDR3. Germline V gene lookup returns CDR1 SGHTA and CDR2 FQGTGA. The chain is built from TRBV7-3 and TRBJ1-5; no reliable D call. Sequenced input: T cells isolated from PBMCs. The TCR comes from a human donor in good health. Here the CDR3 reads CASSYLPEKPSNQPQHF. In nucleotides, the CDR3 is TGTGCCAGCAGCTATCTTCCGGAGAAACCTAGCAATCAGCCCCAGCATTTT. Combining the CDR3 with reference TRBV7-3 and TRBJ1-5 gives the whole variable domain GAGVSQTPSNKVTEKGKYVELRCDPISGHTALYWYRQSLGQGPEFLIYFQGTGAADDSGLPNDRFFAVRPEGSVSTLKIQRTERGDSAVYLCASSYLPEKPSNQPQHFGDGTRLSIL.